This TCR beta chain was found in a study of T cell responses to AZD1222 COVID-19 vaccine. Study at large: Some second doses came at about 4 weeks and others at about 12 weeks; these were pooled.

Regarding the study as a whole: Donors, mostly white British, included more females; clonal diversity was possibly underestimated. Just a handful of AZD1222 recipients were seropositive at baseline.

Germline V lookup: CDR1 LGHDT, CDR2 YNNKEL (reference sequence). The V end was cut by 4 bases, the J end by 0 bases, with 16 bases between. The CDR3 is 16 amino acids. On this clone itself: The antigen is undetermined.

TCRdb keeps only in-frame clones here, not all; method: immunoSEQ multiplex PCR. In the table there are more than 100,000 clones, 86% of which are singletons. This clonotype was sampled from an adult in good health. The specimen was peripheral blood, collected on day 0 of AZD1222 vaccination. The chain joins TRBV3-1 (or the pseudogene TRBV3-2) to TRBJ2-7; perhaps TRBD1 as D (6 bases). The CDR3 coding sequence is TGTGCCAGCAGCCCCTCAAGGGACACATACTCCTACGAGCAGTACTTC. Translation: CASSPSRDTYSYEQYF.